This T cell receptor beta chain is drawn from a study of cytomegalovirus exposure and HLA in healthy donors. A remark on this clone: The antigen is undetermined.

With 60 Vbeta and 13 Jbeta primers, the PCR was carried out. Repertoires were generated with immunoSEQ multiplex PCR, while TCRdb's copy carries only in-frame clones and drops some. This sample has about 120,000 clones; 50% to 75% occur once, and the top ten carry roughly 8.6%. V gave up 4 bases and J gave up 9 bases, with 13 bases separating them. The CDR3 totals 14 residues. Germline CDR1 is SEHNR and CDR2 is FQNEAQ (reference sequence). Study results and caveats: Segments of the TCR beta V type were, in most cases, productive about 87% or about 30% of the time in an earlier analysis. Across donors, presence/absence analyses took sequencing depth to be roughly uniform. Apparent HLA restriction characterized most CMV-associated TCR beta chains in a later analysis. What TCR beta sequences reportedly achieved was accurate prediction of HLA-A and HLA-B alleles in most subjects.

The clonotype comes from a woman aged 40 to 55 in good health and CMV-seropositive. Material for sequencing was PBMCs. The rearrangement joins TRBV7-9 to TRBJ1-6; the D gene is possibly TRBD1 (6 bases). The CDR3 spells CASSSDSLSSPLHF. The CDR3 DNA follows: TGTGCCAGCAGCTCGGACAGTTTATCTTCACCCCTCCACTTT.